This TCR beta chain comes out of a study (dated by TCRdb to the mid-2010s). Regarding the study in general: The study tested whether tumor-infiltrating Tregs in breast cancer are recruited from blood Tregs or converted in situ from other CD4+ T cell subsets. Overall study outcomes, separate from this receptor: Tumor memory CD4+ T cell TCR gene usage was found to cluster with blood and lymph node memory CD4+ cells and with lymph node naive CD4+ cells. The greatest overlap of tumor-infiltrating Treg TCR alpha and beta sequences was observed with tumor naive CD4+ T cells, followed by blood naive CD4+ T cells. The larger-cohort validation was restricted to a single TCR beta V-J rearrangement rather than whole repertoires. Across 25 or so patients, roughly 13% of tumor Treg TRBV12-4/TRBJ1-2 sequences were shared with naive CD4+ cells, compared with less than 2.1% shared with blood Tregs or memory cells.

In its sample, this clonotype comes out as medium-sized (0.01 to 0.1%). Its antigen has not been determined. No base quality information exists; no much larger clone differs at one position. To prepare the library, multiplex PCR was applied. TCRdb lists the instrument as Ion Torrent PGM. In the roughly 20-patient analysis, TRBV12-4/TRBJ1-2 clonotypes were amplified using adaptor-ligated barcode primers. For the 23-patient cohort, the TRBV12-4/TRBJ1-2 amplicons were sequenced on the Ion Personal Genome Machine system. Per the source publication's procedure: For each of nine subset-tissue groups, sequencing data from the five patients were combined, and the groups were compared by unsupervised clustering of TCR gene usage. The Morisita-Horn index, with shared sequences weighted by their contribution to each repertoire, was used to calculate repertoire similarity. Through fastp at Q25 and MiXCR, TCRdb rebuilt clones from the public reads, retaining in-frame beta chains. Each CDR3 protein appears once, grouped with its most common genes and DNA. The V and J calls, along with clone size, are taken from TCRdb and not from the paper's own processing. The sample includes around 2,700 distinct CDR3 sequences, with about 4.6% observed a single time. 10% to 13% of the sample goes to the ten largest clones.

CDR3 length: 14 amino acids, cysteine to phenylalanine. Just the 42-base CDR3 DNA is kept, in frame starting at base 1. From V the trimming removes 6 bases and from J it removes 6 bases, while the gene matches leave 7 bases of the junction unaccounted for. Naive CD4+ T cells were purified with the Miltenyi Naive CD4+ T Cell Isolation kit, with Tregs depleted using CD25 microbeads. A larger group of about 23 breast cancer patients was studied by sequencing a single TRBV12-4/TRBJ1-2 rearrangement in tumor Tregs and blood Treg, naive and memory CD4+ cells. Mononuclear cells from lymph nodes or around 50 ml of peripheral blood were isolated by Ficoll density gradient centrifugation. FACS confirmed that the sorted cell populations were more than 90% pure.

The rearrangement combines TRBV12-3 or TRBV12-4 with TRBJ1-2; TRBD1 matches 10 bases in the middle. This receptor was obtained from a female donor with breast cancer. Sequenced input: naive CD4+ T cells sorted from blood. The cell subset or site label, read with the paper, signifies: naive CD4+ T cells, CD4+CD45RA+CD25-. The base sequence is TGTGCCAGCAGCCTTACCGGGACAGGGGATGGCTACACCTTC. Protein translation: CASSLTGTGDGYTF.